This record covers a single TCR beta chain. Antigen unknown. The germline V gene has CDR1 SGHRS and CDR2 YFSETQ. This CDR3 spans 13 amino acids. cDNA encoding TCR beta was synthesized via 5'RACE template switching incorporating UMIs. With the 5' RACE reads reprocessed, TCRdb shows one record per CDR3 protein and no DNA. Its clone listing holds about 540,000 distinct CDR3 sequences. This sample was included in a study of T cells expressing NK-cell markers. In the study overall: Seven sequenced donors out of eight were HCMV-seropositive, one seronegative.

Broader study findings: In a handful of donors, dominant CD3+CD56+NKG2C+ clones formed about 1.0-7.5% of CD8+ cells. In four donors, these clonotypes also led the CD3+CD56-NKG2C+ fraction.

The specimen was blood T cells: a sorted CD56 or NKG2C T cell subset, CD4+ or CD8+ T cells, or bulk PBMC T cells (not recorded which). This chain links TRBV5-1 with TRBJ2-1; as DNA is missing, the TRBD1 call by TCRdb cannot be tested. The origin of this receptor is a man between 18 and 29 years old in good health. CDR3 in amino acids: CASSLDKDRGQFF.